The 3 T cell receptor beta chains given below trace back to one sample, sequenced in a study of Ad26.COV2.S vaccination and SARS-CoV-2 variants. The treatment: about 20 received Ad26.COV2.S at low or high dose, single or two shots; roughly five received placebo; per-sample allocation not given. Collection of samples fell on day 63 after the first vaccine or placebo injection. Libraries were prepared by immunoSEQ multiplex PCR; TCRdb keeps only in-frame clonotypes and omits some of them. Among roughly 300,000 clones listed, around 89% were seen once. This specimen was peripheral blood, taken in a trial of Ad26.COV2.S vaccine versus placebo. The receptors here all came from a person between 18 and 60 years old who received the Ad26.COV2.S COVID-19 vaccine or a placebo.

CDR3 coding DNA: TGCGCCAGCAGCTTTTTCCAGAACGACTATGGCTACACCTTC. Its translation is CASSFFQNDYGYTF. V usage is TRBV5-1 and J usage is TRBJ1-2, with D uncertain. Germline CDR1 reads SGHRS; CDR2 reads YFSETQ. The CDR3 runs 14 residues. Trimming stripped 2 bases from V and 3 bases from J, with 11 bases between.

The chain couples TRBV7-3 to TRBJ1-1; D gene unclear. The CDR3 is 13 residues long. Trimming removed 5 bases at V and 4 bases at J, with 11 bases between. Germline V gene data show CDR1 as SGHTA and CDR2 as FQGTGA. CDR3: CASSQQKGTEAFF. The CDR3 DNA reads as TGTGCCAGCAGCCAACAGAAGGGCACTGAAGCTTTCTTT.

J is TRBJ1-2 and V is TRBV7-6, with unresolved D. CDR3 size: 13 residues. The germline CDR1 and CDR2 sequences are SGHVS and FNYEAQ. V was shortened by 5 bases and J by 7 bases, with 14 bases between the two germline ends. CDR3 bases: TGTGCCAGCAGCCCGGGGAATTGGGGTGGCTACACCTTC. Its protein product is CASSPGNWGGYTF.